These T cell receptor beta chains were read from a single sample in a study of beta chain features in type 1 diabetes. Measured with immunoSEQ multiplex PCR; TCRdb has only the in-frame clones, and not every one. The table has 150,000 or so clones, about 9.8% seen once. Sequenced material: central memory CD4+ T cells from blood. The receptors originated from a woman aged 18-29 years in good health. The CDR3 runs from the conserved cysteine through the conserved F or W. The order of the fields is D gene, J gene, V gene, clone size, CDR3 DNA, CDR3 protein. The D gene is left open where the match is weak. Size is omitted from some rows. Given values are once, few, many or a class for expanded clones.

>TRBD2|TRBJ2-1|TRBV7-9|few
TGTGCCAGCAGCCTCGTAGCGGGAGAATACAATGAGCAGTTCTTC
CASSLVAGEYNEQFF
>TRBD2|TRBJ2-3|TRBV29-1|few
TGCAGCGTTGAAAGCCTTAGCGGGGGGGCCGTAGATACGCAGTATTTT
CSVESLSGGAVDTQYF
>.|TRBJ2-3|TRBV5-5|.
TGTGCCAGCAGCTTGTCTCTGGGGACTAGCACAGATACGCAGTATTTT
CASSLSLGTSTDTQYF
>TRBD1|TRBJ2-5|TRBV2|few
TGTGCCAGCAGTCCGACAGGGATCCAAGAGACCCAGTACTTC
CASSPTGIQETQYF
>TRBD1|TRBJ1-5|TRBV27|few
TGTGCCAGCAGCCGACAGGGAGGCCAGCCCCAGCATTTT
CASSRQGGQPQHF
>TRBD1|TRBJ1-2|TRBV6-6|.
TGTGCCAGCAGTTACGGGACAGAAGGCTACACCTTC
CASSYGTEGYTF
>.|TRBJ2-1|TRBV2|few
TGTGCCAGCAGTGTAGCTTCCTACTCCTACAATGAGCAGTTCTTC
CASSVASYSYNEQFF
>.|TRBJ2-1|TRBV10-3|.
TGTGCCATCAGTGAAAGAACAGACTACAATGAGCAGTTCTTC
CAISERTDYNEQFF
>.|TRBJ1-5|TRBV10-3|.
TGTGCCATCAGTGAGTATGGGGGCGAAAGCAATCAGCCCCAGCATTTT
CAISEYGGESNQPQHF
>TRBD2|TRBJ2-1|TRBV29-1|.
TGCAGCGTTGAAGAAAGGACTAGCATCAATGAGCAGTTCTTC
CSVEERTSINEQFF
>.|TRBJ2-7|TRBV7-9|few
TGTGCCAGCAGCCCGACCCTAGCCTTCTACGAGCAGTACTTC
CASSPTLAFYEQYF
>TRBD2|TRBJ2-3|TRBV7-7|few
TGTGCTAGCAGCGAACTAGCGGGAGGGTTGACAGATACGCAGTATTTT
CASSELAGGLTDTQYF
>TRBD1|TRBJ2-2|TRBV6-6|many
TGTGCCGGATCACCGGGACAGGGTAACACCGGGGAGCTGTTTTTT
CAGSPGQGNTGELFF
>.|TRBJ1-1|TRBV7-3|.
TGTGCCAGCAGCCGCGCGACAGGACTGAACACTGAAGCTTTCTTT
CASSRATGLNTEAFF
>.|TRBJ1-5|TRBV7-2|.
TGTGCCAGCAGCGAATACAGGGCACTACAGCCCCAGCATTTT
CASSEYRALQPQHF
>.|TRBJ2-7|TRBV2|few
TGTGCCAGCAGAACGGACAGCTACGGCGAGCAGTACTTC
CASRTDSYGEQYF
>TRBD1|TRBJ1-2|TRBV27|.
TGTGCCAGCAGTGAATCCACAGGGGGCGGCTATGGCTACACCTTC
CASSESTGGGYGYTF
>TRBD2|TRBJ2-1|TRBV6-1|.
TGTGCCAGGGAGCGGGAGATACAGTTCTTC
CAREREIQFF
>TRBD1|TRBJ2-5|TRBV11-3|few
TGTGCCAGCAGCCCCGGGACAGCGGAGGAGACCCAGTACTTC
CASSPGTAEETQYF
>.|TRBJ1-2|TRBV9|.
TGTGCCAGCAGCCGCACTCCGGGATCCTCACCCTATGGCTACACCTTC
CASSRTPGSSPYGYTF
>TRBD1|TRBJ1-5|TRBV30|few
TGTGCCGCCGATCGGACAGGTAATCAGCCCCAGCATTTT
CAADRTGNQPQHF
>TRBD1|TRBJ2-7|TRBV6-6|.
TGTGCCAGCAGTTACCAAGGACAGGGGGCGAACGAGCAGTACTTC
CASSYQGQGANEQYF
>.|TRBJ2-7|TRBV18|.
TGTGCCAGCTCACCAGCAGGGCACTACGAGCAGTACTTC
CASSPAGHYEQYF
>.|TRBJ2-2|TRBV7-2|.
TGTGCCAGCAGCTTATATATGTATACCGGGGAGCTGTTTTTT
CASSLYMYTGELFF
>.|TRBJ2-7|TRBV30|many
TGTGCCTGGAGTGTACTCAGGGGCCTCCCTTACGAGCAGTACTTC
CAWSVLRGLPYEQYF
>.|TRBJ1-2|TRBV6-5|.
TGTGCCAGCAGGAAAGCAGGGGCGCACGGCTACACCTTC
CASRKAGAHGYTF
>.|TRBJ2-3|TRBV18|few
TGTGCCAGCTCACCTGGAGAAGATACGCAGTATTTT
CASSPGEDTQYF
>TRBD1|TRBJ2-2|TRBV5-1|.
TGCGCCAGCAGCTCCTCCCTCGGGACAGGGCCCACCGGGGAGCTGTTTTTT
CASSSSLGTGPTGELFF
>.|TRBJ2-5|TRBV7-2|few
TGTGCCAGCAGCTTAGGGGCGTACCAAGAGACCCAGTACTTC
CASSLGAYQETQYF
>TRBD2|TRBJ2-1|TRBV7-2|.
TGTGCCAGCAGCTTAGGGCCTAGCGGTCAGTTCTTC
CASSLGPSGQFF
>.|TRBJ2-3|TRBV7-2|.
TGTGCCAGCACCCTCCGGGGCACAGATACGCAGTATTTT
CASTLRGTDTQYF
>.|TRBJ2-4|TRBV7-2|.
TGTGCCAGCAGCTTAGTCGGCAAAAACATTCAGTACTTC
CASSLVGKNIQYF
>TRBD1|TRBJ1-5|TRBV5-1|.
TGCGCCAGCAGCTTGGGGGGACAGGGGGCCAATCAGCCCCAGCATTTT
CASSLGGQGANQPQHF
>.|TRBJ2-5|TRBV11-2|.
TGTGCCAGCAGCGGGGCGGGACGTCAAGAGACCCAGTACTTC
CASSGAGRQETQYF
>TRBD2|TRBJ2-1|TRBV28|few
TGTGCCAGCAGTGAATGGACTAGCGGGGGGAATATAGGGTTCTTC
CASSEWTSGGNIGFF
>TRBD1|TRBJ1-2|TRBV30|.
TGTGCCTGGAGTGTAAAGGGGGCCCGGGGCTACACCTTC
CAWSVKGARGYTF
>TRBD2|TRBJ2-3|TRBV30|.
TGTGCCTGTGGTCTAACTAGCGGGGTAACAGATACGCAGTATTTT
CACGLTSGVTDTQYF
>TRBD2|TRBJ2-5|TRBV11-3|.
TGTGCCAGCAGCAAGCGGGAGGAAAAAGAGACCCAGTACTTC
CASSKREEKETQYF
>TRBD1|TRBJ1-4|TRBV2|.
TGTGCCAGCAGCAACGAGGGACAGGGCAAACTGTTTTTT
CASSNEGQGKLFF
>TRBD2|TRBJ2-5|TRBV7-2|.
TGTGCCAGCAGCTTAGTAACTAGCGGGAGCGGGGAGACCCAGTACTTC
CASSLVTSGSGETQYF
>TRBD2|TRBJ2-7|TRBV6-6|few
TGTGCCAGCAGTTACTCGCTAGCGGGAACCTACGAGCAGTACTTC
CASSYSLAGTYEQYF
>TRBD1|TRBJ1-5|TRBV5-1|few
TGCGCCAGCAGCTTCGGACAGGGAGGGCAGCCCCAGCATTTT
CASSFGQGGQPQHF
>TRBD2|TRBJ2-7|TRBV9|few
TGTGCCAGCAGCGCTTGGGGTAGCGGGGGCGCCTACGAGCAGTACTTC
CASSAWGSGGAYEQYF
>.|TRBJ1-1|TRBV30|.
TGTGCCTGGAGTGACAGGGACGATGCTTTCTTT
CAWSDRDDAFF
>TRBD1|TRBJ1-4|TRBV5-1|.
TGCGCCAGCAGCTCCGGGACAGGGGGCGATCTGGAAAAACTGTTTTTT
CASSSGTGGDLEKLFF
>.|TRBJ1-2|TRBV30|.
TGTGCCTGGAGTCGGGACAAGTACTATGGCTACACCTTC
CAWSRDKYYGYTF
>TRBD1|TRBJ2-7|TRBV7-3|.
TGTGCCAGCAGCTTAGGGACAGGTTACGAGCAGTACTTC
CASSLGTGYEQYF
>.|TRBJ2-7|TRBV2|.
TGTGCCAGCAGGATCGACCAGCGGGCCTCCTACGAGCAGTACTTC
CASRIDQRASYEQYF
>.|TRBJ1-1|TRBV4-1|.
TGCGCCAGCAGCCAAGTCCAGGGTGGAACTGAAGCTTTCTTT
CASSQVQGGTEAFF